The source of this T cell receptor delta chain is a study of gamma-delta T cells after stem cell transplantation. TCRdb ran CATT on the RT-PCR reads. The data show 11,000 or so delta-chain clones, about two fifths seen once. The CDR3 has 21 amino acids. Germline lookup yields CDR1 TSWWSYY and CDR2 QGS. The V end was cut by 3 bases, the J end by 0 bases, with 29 bases between. To note about this clone: The same CDR3 arises from other DNA sequences in this sample as well.

The sequence came from a human donor. It is not recorded whose cells these are; they may come from a transplant donor. The sample consisted of gamma-delta T cells. V is TRDV1 and J is TRDJ1; TRDD2 might be the D (5 bases). CDR3 nucleotide sequence: TGTGCTCTTGGGGATACCGGCCTTCGGCCACGATATTCCGAGTACACCGATAAACTCATCTTT. This codes for CALGDTGLRPRYSEYTDKLIF.